These 13 T cell receptor beta chains came from one sample sequenced in a study of blood T cell repertoires in COVID-19. TCRdb's copy holds only in-frame clones and misses some; the assay was immunoSEQ multiplex PCR. This table has about 190,000 clones, 70% to 80% appearing once. Sequencing used peripheral blood. The source of these receptors is a woman aged 45 to 65 with acute or convalescent COVID-19.

This clone was counted once. The germline gene is not matched at one end of the junction; a read error may be the cause. CDR3 protein: CSVQHSALTGGTF. As DNA, the CDR3 is TGCAGCGTACAACACTCAGCCCTCACCGGGGGGACCTTT. The V and J genes are TRBV29-1 and TRBJ1-1; possible D gene TRBD1, 5 bases. CDR3 size: 13 residues. In germline, CDR1 is SQVTM, CDR2 ANQGSEA.

This chain connects TRBV3-1 (or the pseudogene TRBV3-2) to TRBJ1-2; tentative D call: TRBD1 (6 bases). There are 17 residues in the CDR3. V lost 4 bases and J lost 4, with 22 bases in between. CDR1 and CDR2 (germline): LGHDT, YNNKEL (reference sequence). The CDR3 here is CASSRGQGTHLSYGYTF. CDR3 sequence (DNA): TGTGCCAGCAGCCGTGGCCAGGGGACCCACCTGTCCTATGGCTACACCTTC.

The chain joins TRBV10-2 to TRBJ2-1; TRBD2 matches 10 bases. Germline V gives CDR1 WSHSY, CDR2 SAAADI. The CDR3 runs to 14 residues. V lost 5 bases to trimming and J lost 7 bases; unmatched junction nucleotides: 5. The CDR3 protein is CASSLAGEGNEQFF. The CDR3 DNA is TGCGCCAGCAGTCTAGCGGGGGAGGGTAATGAGCAGTTCTTC.

The chain carries TRBV6-4 and TRBJ2-1; 7 bases line up with TRBD1. This CDR3 has 15 amino acids. The J segment lost 6 bases and the V segment lost 2 bases, leaving 7 bases of the junction unmatched. Germline CDR1 reads MRHNA; CDR2 reads SNTAGT. The CDR3 reads CASSDRTGRFNEQFF. The CDR3 DNA follows: TGTGCCAGCAGTGACAGGACAGGAAGGTTCAATGAGCAGTTCTTC.

The CDR3 nucleotides are TGTGCCTGTTATAGGGACTCTGGGTCATACAATGAGCAGTTCTTC. This translates into CACYRDSGSYNEQFF. This chain uses TRBV30 with TRBJ2-1, with a weak D call TRBD2 (6 bases). This CDR3 has 15 residues. Germline V gene data show CDR1 as GTSNPN and CDR2 as SVGIG (reference sequence). The germline V and J ends were trimmed by 6 bases and 4 bases, with 19 bases remaining between them.

The chain employs TRBV30 and TRBJ1-2; 8 positions agree with TRBD1. Germline lookup yields CDR1 GTSNPN and CDR2 SVGIG (reference sequence). The CDR3 totals 14 residues. V lost 8 bases to trimming and J lost 1 base; unmatched junction nucleotides: 9. Here the CDR3 reads CAQSRTGSNYGYTF. The CDR3 DNA follows: TGTGCCCAAAGCAGGACAGGGAGTAACTATGGCTACACCTTC.

V gene TRBV20-1 combines with J gene TRBJ2-5; D gene unclear. The V gene lost 7 bases and the J gene lost 4 bases, with 10 bases spanning the gap. Looked up from germline, CDR1 is DFQATT and CDR2 is SNEGSKA (reference sequence). CDR3 length: 11 residues. The CDR3 bases are TGCAGTGGTAGTATCCTAGAGACCCAGTACTTC. Protein: CSGSILETQYF.

V usage is TRBV16 and J usage is TRBJ1-2; 10 bases line up with TRBD1. Germline CDR1 is KGHSY and CDR2 is FQNENV. This CDR3 spans 14 amino acids. The V segment lost 4 bases and the J segment 6 bases; nucleotides outside the gene matches: 5. CDR3 nucleotides: TGTGCCAGCAGCCCCCGGACAGGGGGAAATGGCTACACCTTC. This translates into CASSPRTGGNGYTF.

This chain links TRBV19 with TRBJ2-5; no clear D. The CDR3 covers 12 residues. CDR1 and CDR2 from the germline V gene are LNHDA and SQIVND (reference sequence). Deletions cut 3 bases from V and 5 bases from J, with 7 bases between. The CDR3 protein is CASSMNTETQYF. In DNA form, the CDR3 reads TGTGCCAGTAGTATGAACACGGAGACCCAGTACTTC.

This chain links TRBV4-1 with TRBJ2-2, with 10 bases identical to TRBD2. After removal of 4 bases from V and 5 bases from J, the junction contained 7 bases not matched to a gene. Germline-derived CDR1 and CDR2 are MGHRA and YSYEKL. The length of the CDR3 is 16 residues. The CDR3 region is CASSRGTSGETGELFF. CDR3 DNA: TGCGCCAGCAGCCGTGGAACTAGCGGGGAAACCGGGGAGCTGTTTTTT.

This chain joins TRBV5-5 and TRBJ2-5; 14 bases map to TRBD2. Germline V gene sequence: CDR1 SGHKS, CDR2 YYEKEE (reference sequence). The J segment lost 5 bases and the V segment lost 3 bases, leaving 12 bases of the junction unmatched. The CDR3 consists of 18 residues. CDR3 bases: TGTGCCAGCAGCTCAGGGACTAGCGGGAGCTCTTCCCGGGAGACCCAGTACTTC. It specifies CASSSGTSGSSSRETQYF.

This clone was seen once. V gene TRBV29-1 combines with J gene TRBJ2-5, with D possibly being TRBD2 (7 bases). This CDR3 is 12 amino acids long. CDR1 is SQVTM, CDR2 ANQGSEA, per germline. Trimming shortened V by 6 bases and J by 9 bases, and 17 bases separated the two germline ends. CDR3 protein: CSVGTGSGAQYF. CDR3 bases: TGCAGCGTGGGAACAGGGAGCGGGGCCCAGTACTTC.

The V call is TRBV11-2, the J call TRBJ2-3, with D perhaps matching TRBD1 (6 bases). V lost 4 bases and J 4 bases, leaving 15 bases between the germline ends. CDR1 is SGHAT, CDR2 FQNNGV, per germline. The CDR3 contains 15 residues. DNA of the CDR3: TGTGCCAGCAGCTCCCCGTGGACAGTTTCAGATACGCAGTATTTT. Translating it yields CASSSPWTVSDTQYF.